The 10 T cell receptor beta chains presented below share a single source sample, sequenced in a study of blood T cell repertoires in COVID-19. Profiled with immunoSEQ multiplex PCR; TCRdb holds only in-frame clones, not every one. This sample yields about 200,000 clones, of which approximately 78% are seen a single time; approximately 5.2% belongs to the top ten. Sequencing used peripheral blood. The receptors originated from a woman between 65 and 79 years old with COVID-19, enrolled during active disease.

This clone was detected only once. CDR3 residues: CSVETRETQYF. The CDR3 bases are TGCAGCGTTGAAACTCGGGAGACCCAGTACTTC. The V and J genes are TRBV29-1 and TRBJ2-5; D unresolved. This CDR3 is built from 11 residues. In germline, CDR1 is SQVTM, CDR2 ANQGSEA. With 2 bases removed from V and 5 bases from J, the gap between germline ends came to 6 bases. The entire variable domain, with the rest obtained from reference TRBV29-1 and TRBJ2-5, is as follows: SAVISQKPSRDICQRGTSLTIQCQVDSQVTMMFWYRQQPGQSLTLIATANQGSEATYESGFVIDKFPISRPNLTFSTLTVSNMSPEDSSIYLCSVETRETQYFGPGTRLLVL.

The V gene is TRBV20-1, the J gene TRBJ2-1, with 10 bases aligning to TRBD2. The J segment lost 10 bases and the V segment lost 3 bases, leaving 9 bases of the junction unmatched. Germline lookup yields CDR1 DFQATT and CDR2 SNEGSKA (reference sequence). The CDR3 covers 14 residues. The CDR3 region has the DNA TGCAGTGCTAGTTTACCGGAACTAGCGGGGGAGCAGTTCTTC. Protein: CSASLPELAGEQFF.

Only a few counts were recorded for this clone. The chain carries TRBV7-2 and TRBJ1-1, with D unresolved. V lost 2 bases, J lost 0 bases, and 13 bases lay in between. Germline CDR1 is SGHTA and CDR2 is FQGNSA. The CDR3 length is 16 residues. Written as DNA, the CDR3 is TGTGCCAGCAGCTTACGGGTCTCCCCGATGAACACTGAAGCTTTCTTT. It encodes CASSLRVSPMNTEAFF.

V usage is TRBV7-9 and J usage is TRBJ1-1; TRBD1 agrees at 8 bases. The CDR3 is 15 residues long. V was clipped by 4 bases and J by 1 base; unmatched bases: 5. CDR1 SEHNR and CDR2 FQNEAQ come from the germline V gene (reference sequence). The CDR3 is CASSSDRGSNTEAFF. The CDR3 DNA sequence: TGTGCCAGCAGCTCCGACAGGGGCTCGAACACTGAAGCTTTCTTT.

The chain couples TRBV6-6 to TRBJ1-1, with a tentative D call TRBD1 (6 bases). From germline, CDR1 is MNHNY and CDR2 SVGAGI (reference sequence). This CDR3 contains 12 residues. V lost 8 bases, J lost 9 bases, and 16 bases lay in between. CDR3 sequence reads: CASLQGSGQAFF. CDR3 bases: TGTGCCAGCTTACAGGGCTCGGGACAAGCTTTCTTT.

The V and J genes are TRBV9 and TRBJ2-5; the match to TRBD1 covers 8 bases. The germline V gene has CDR1 SGDLS and CDR2 YYNGEE. Trimming removed 2 bases from V and 5 bases from J; junction bases left unmatched: 8. The CDR3 contains 15 residues. In DNA form, the CDR3 reads TGTGCCAGCAGCGTCGGACAGGGTCCCGGGGAGACCCAGTACTTC. Protein sequence: CASSVGQGPGETQYF.

The chain is built from TRBV5-1 and TRBJ1-5; 9 bases are a match to TRBD1. The ends lost 0 bases at V and 4 bases at J; junction bases unmatched: 2. The germline CDR1 and CDR2 sequences are SGHRS and YFSETQ. The CDR3 has 15 residues. The CDR3 bases are TGCGCCAGCAGCTTGGGTGACAGGGGGAATCAGCCCCAGCATTTT. It specifies CASSLGDRGNQPQHF.

The chain has TRBV6-2 or TRBV6-3 and TRBJ1-5, with D perhaps TRBD1 (5 bases). The CDR3 covers 15 residues. CDR1 and CDR2 from the germline V gene are MNHEY and SVGEGT. V shed 2 bases and J shed 5 bases, with 13 bases lying between them. The chain's CDR3 is CASSYGGGRYQPQHF. In DNA, the CDR3 is TGTGCCAGCAGTTACGGCGGGGGAAGGTATCAGCCCCAGCATTTT.

This clone was recorded only once. The chain has TRBV9 and TRBJ1-3; D perhaps matches TRBD1 (5 bases). In germline, CDR1 is SGDLS, CDR2 YYNGEE. The CDR3 is 14 amino acids. Trimming took 4 bases from V and 3 from J, leaving 11 bases between them. The CDR3 spells CASSPQTDGNTIYF. DNA for the CDR3: TGTGCCAGCAGCCCACAGACAGATGGAAACACCATATATTTT. Drawing the rest from reference TRBV9 and TRBJ1-3, the complete variable domain is DSGVTQTPKHLITATGQRVTLRCSPRSGDLSVYWYQQSLDQGLQFLIQYYNGEERAKGNILERFSAQQFPDLHSELNLSSLELGDSALYFCASSPQTDGNTIYFGEGSWLTVV.

CDR3 amino acids: CASSGGGRVGGQPQHF. CDR3 nucleotides: TGTGCCAGCAGCGGAGGTGGACGGGTTGGAGGTCAGCCCCAGCATTTT. V usage is TRBV6-2 or TRBV6-3 and J usage is TRBJ1-5; D is uncertain. Germline CDR1 and CDR2: MNHEY and SVGEGT. The CDR3 consists of 16 residues. V lost 6 bases to trimming and J lost 6 bases, with 21 bases between them.